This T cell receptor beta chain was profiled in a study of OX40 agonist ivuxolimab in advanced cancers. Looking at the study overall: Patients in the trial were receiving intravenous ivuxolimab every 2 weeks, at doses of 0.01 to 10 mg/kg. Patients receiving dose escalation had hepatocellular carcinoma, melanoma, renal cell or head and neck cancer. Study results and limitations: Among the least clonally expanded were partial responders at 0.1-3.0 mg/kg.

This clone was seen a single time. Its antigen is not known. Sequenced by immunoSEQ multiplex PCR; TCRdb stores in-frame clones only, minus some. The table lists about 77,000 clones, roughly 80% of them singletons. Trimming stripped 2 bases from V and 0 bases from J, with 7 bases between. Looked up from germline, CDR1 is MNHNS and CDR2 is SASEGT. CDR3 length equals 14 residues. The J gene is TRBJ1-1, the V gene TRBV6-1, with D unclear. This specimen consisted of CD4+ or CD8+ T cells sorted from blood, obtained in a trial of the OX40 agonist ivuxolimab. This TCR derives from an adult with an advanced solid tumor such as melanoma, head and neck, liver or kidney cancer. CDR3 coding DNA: TGTGCCAGCAGTGAAACGAAAGTGAACACTGAAGCTTTCTTT. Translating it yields CASSETKVNTEAFF.